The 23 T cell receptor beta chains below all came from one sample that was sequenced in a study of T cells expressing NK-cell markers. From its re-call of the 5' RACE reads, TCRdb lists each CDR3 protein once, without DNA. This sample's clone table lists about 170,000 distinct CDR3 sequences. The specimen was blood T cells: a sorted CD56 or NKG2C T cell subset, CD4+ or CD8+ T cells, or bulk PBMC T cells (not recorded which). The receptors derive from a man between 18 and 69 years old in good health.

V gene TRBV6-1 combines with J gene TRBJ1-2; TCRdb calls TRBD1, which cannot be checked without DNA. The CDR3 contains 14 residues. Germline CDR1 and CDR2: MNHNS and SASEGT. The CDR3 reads CASSPTQGDYGYTF.

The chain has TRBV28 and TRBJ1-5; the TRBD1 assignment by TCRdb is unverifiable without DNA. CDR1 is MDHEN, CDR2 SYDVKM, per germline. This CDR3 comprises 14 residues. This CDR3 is CASSLLGQNQPQHF.

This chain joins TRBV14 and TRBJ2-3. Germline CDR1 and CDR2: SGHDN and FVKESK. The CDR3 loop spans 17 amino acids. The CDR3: CASSQDHIAWGTDTQYF.

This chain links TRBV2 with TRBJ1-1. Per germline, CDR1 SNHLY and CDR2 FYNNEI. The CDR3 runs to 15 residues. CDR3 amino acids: CASKWALITNTEAFF.

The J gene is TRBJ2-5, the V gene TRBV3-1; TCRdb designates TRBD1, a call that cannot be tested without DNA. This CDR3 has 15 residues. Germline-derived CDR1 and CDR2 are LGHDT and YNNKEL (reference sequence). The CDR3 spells CASSQIGGAQETQYF.

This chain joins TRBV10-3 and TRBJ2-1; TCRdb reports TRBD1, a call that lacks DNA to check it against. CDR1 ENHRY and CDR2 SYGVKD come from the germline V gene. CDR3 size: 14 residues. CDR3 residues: CAISAGGERNEQFF.

The CDR3 is CSVEVRAEQETQYF. The V call is TRBV29-1, the J call TRBJ2-5; TCRdb calls TRBD1, which cannot be checked without DNA. Germline V lookup: CDR1 SQVTM, CDR2 ANQGSEA. The CDR3 contains 14 residues. Combining the CDR3 with reference TRBV29-1 and TRBJ2-5 gives the whole variable domain SAVISQKPSRDICQRGTSLTIQCQVDSQVTMMFWYRQQPGQSLTLIATANQGSEATYESGFVIDKFPISRPNLTFSTLTVSNMSPEDSSIYLCSVEVRAEQETQYFGPGTRLLVL.

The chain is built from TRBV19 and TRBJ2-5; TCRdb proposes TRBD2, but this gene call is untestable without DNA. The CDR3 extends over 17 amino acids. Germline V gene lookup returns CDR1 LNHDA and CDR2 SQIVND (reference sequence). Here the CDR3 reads CASSSHPSGGDQETQYF. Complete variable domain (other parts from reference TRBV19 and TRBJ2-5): DGGITQSPKYLFRKEGQNVTLSCEQNLNHDAMYWYRQDPGQGLRLIYYSQIVNDFQKGDIAEGYSVSREKKESFPLTVTSAQKNPTAFYLCASSSHPSGGDQETQYFGPGTRLLVL.

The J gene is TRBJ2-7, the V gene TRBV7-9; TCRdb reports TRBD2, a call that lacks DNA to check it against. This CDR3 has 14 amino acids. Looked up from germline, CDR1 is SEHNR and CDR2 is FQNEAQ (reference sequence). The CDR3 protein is CASSFLAGGYEQYF.

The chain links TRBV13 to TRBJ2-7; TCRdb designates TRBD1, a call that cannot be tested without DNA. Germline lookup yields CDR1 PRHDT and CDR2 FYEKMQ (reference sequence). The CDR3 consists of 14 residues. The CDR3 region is CASSQRRGQLEQYF.

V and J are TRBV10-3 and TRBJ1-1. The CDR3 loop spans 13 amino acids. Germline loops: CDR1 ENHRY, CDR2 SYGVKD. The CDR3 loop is CAISESVNTEAFF.

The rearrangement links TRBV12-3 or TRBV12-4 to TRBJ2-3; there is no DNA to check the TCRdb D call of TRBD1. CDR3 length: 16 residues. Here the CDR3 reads CASSDPGRASTDTQYF.

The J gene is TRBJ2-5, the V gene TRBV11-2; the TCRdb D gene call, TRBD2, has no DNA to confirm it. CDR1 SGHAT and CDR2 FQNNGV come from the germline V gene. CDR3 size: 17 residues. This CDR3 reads CASSLRGPGGLQETQYF.

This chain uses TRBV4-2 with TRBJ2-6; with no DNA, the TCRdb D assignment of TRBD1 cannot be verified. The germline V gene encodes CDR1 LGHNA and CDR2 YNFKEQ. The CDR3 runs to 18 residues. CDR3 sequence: CASSQDRDRSSGANVLTF.

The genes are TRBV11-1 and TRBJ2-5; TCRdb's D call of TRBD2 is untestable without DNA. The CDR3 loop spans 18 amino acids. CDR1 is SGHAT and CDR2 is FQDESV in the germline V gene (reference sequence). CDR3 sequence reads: CASSLGVATAGVQETQYF.

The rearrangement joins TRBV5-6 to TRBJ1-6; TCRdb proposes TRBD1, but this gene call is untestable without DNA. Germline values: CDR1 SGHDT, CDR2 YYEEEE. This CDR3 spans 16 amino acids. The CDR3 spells CASSRQGRSYNSPLHF.

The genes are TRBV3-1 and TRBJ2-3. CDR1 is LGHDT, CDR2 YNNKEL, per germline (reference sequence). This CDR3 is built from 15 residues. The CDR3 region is CASSQARESTDTQYF.

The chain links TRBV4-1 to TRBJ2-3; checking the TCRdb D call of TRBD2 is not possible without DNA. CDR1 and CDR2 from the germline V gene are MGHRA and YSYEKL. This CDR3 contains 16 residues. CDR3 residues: CASSQDRSGYTDTQYF.

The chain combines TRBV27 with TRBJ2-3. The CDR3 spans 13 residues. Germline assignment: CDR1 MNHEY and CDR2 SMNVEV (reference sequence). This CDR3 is CASSRGSTDTQYF.

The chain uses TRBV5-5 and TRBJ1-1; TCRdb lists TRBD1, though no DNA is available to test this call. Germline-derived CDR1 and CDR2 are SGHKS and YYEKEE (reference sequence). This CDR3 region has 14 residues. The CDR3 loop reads CASSLNRGYTEAFF.

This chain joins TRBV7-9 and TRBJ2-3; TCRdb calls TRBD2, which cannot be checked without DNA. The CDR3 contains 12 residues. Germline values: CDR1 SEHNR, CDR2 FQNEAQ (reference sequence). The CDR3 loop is CASSSGTNTQYF.

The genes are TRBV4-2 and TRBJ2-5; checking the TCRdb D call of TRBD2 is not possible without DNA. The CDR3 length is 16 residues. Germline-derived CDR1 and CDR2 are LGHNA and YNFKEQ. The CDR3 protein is CASSQEGGGLQETQYF.

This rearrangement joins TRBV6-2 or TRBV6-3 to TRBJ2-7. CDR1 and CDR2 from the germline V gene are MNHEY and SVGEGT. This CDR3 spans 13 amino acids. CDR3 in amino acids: CASSWAATYEQYF.